This TCR beta chain is drawn from a study of T cells in Graves' hyperthyroidism and ophthalmopathy. This CDR3 has 14 amino acids. Losses at the gene ends were 9 bases for V and 1 base for J; bases not matched to a gene: 7. Germline V gives CDR1 LNHDA, CDR2 SQIVND (reference sequence). This clonotype was seen ten or more times. There were TCR beta CDR3 regions amplified from RNA transcripts. Carried out on the TCR CDR3, a first-round RT-PCR used the HTBI primer set. TCRdb re-called the multiplex PCR reads with MiXCR, one entry per CDR3 protein. The sample has approximately 270,000 distinct CDR3 sequences, more than 14% seen once.

The rearrangement links TRBV19 to TRBJ1-1; 8 bases match TRBD1. What was sequenced was blood. This sequence was found in a woman between 35 and 50 years old with Graves' hyperthyroidism that later progressed to Graves' ophthalmopathy. CDR3 sequence reads: CASGDRGGNTEAFF. The CDR3 bases are TGTGCCAGCGGAGACAGGGGTGGGAACACTGAAGCTTTCTTT.